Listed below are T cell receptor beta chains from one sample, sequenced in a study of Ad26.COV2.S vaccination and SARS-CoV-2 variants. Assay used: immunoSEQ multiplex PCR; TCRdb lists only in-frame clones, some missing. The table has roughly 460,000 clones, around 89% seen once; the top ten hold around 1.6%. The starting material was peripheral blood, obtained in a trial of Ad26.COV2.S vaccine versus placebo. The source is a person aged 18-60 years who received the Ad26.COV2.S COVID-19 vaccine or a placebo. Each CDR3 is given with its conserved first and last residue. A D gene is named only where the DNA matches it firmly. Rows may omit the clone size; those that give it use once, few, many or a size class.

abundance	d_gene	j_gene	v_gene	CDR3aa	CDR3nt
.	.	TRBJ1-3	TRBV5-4	CASSRSLGESGNTIYF	TGTGCCAGCAGCCGGAGTCTCGGGGAATCTGGAAACACCATATATTTT
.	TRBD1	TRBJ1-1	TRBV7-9	CASSLFGTGVTEAFF	TGTGCCAGCAGCTTATTCGGGACAGGGGTCACTGAAGCTTTCTTT
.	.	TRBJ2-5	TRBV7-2	CASSLVGRKKETQYF	TGTGCCAGCAGCTTAGTGGGCAGGAAAAAAGAGACCCAGTACTTC
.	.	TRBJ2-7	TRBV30	CAFTRARGRAYEQYF	TGTGCCTTCACTCGGGCGCGGGGACGGGCCTACGAGCAGTACTTC
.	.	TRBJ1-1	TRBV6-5	CASSRGAGWSTEAFF	TGTGCCAGCAGTAGAGGTGCGGGTTGGAGCACTGAAGCTTTCTTT
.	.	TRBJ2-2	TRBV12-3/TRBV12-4	CASSLRPAGELFF	TGTGCCAGCAGTCTTCGCCCGGCCGGGGAGCTGTTTTTT
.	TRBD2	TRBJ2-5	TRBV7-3	CASSLSSGSLETQYF	TGTGCCAGCAGCTTATCTAGCGGGAGTTTAGAGACCCAGTACTTC
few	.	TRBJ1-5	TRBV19	CASSATGYSNQPQHF	TGTGCCAGTAGCGCCACTGGTTACAGCAATCAGCCCCAGCATTTT
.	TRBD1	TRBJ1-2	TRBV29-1	CSAASGQPYYGYTF	TGCAGCGCTGCCTCGGGACAGCCATACTATGGCTACACCTTC
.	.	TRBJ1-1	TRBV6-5	CASNPRMNTEAFF	TGTGCCAGCAACCCTAGGATGAACACTGAAGCTTTCTTT
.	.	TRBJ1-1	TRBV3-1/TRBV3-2	CASSQDPGFWTEAFF	TGTGCCAGCAGCCAAGATCCAGGGTTCTGGACTGAAGCTTTCTTT
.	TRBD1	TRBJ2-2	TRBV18	CASSLMTGALNTGELFF	TGTGCCAGCTCACTGATGACAGGGGCCTTAAACACCGGGGAGCTGTTTTTT
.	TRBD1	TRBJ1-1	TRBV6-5	CASRGQMNTEAFF	TGTGCCAGCAGGGGACAGATGAACACTGAAGCTTTCTTT
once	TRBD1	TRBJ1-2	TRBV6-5	CASTRTGTNYGYTF	TGTGCCAGCACCCGGACAGGGACGAACTATGGCTACACCTTC
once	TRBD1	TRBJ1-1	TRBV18	CATHPTGAVVNTEAFF	TGTGCCACCCACCCGACAGGGGCGGTGGTGAACACTGAAGCTTTCTTT
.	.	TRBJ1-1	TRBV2	CASIKGLHTEAFF	TGTGCCAGCATAAAGGGTTTGCACACTGAAGCTTTCTTT
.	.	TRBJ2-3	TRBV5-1	CASSPGRAVFQYF	TGCGCCAGCAGCCCCGGTAGGGCCGTATTCCAGTATTTT
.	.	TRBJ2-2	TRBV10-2	CASSSGTHAAGELFF	TGCGCCAGCAGTTCCGGGACCCACGCCGCCGGGGAGCTGTTTTTT
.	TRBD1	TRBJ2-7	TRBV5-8	CASIIYRGPYEQYF	TGTGCCAGCATTATTTACAGGGGACCCTACGAGCAGTACTTC
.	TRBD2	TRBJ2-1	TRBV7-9	CASLVAGWGTNEQFF	TGTGCCAGTCTGGTAGCGGGATGGGGAACCAATGAGCAGTTCTTC
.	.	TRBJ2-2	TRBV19	CASSILAAGELFF	TGTGCCAGTAGTATTCTGGCTGCCGGGGAGCTGTTTTTT
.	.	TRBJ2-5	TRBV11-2	CASSSSYSIDETQYF	TGTGCCAGCAGCTCATCCTACAGTATCGACGAGACCCAGTACTTC
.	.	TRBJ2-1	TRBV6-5	CASSYEAGVDEQFF	TGTGCCAGCAGTTACGAAGCCGGAGTCGATGAGCAGTTCTTC
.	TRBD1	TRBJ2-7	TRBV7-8	CASSRPGTRDRAYEQYF	TGTGCCAGCAGCAGACCGGGAACCCGGGACAGAGCCTACGAGCAGTACTTC
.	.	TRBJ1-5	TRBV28	CASSLTAIPGNQPQHF	TGTGCCAGCAGTTTAACGGCAATCCCTGGCAATCAGCCCCAGCATTTT